This T cell receptor (beta chain) was recovered during a study of cytomegalovirus exposure and HLA in healthy donors. Study results and caveats: After further analysis at a later stage, 16,951 TCR beta sequences were associated with HLA alleles at 0.05 false discovery rate. A prior analysis recorded that most TCR beta V segments were productive about 87% or about 30% of the time. The authors judged a highly shared variant cluster likely a sequencing artifact.

At collection, donors were nominally healthy, but unrecorded immune exposures were probable. Researchers ran the PCR with 60 Vbeta and 13 Jbeta primers. Libraries were prepared by immunoSEQ multiplex PCR; TCRdb keeps only in-frame clonotypes and omits some of them. The repertoire has 100,000 to 150,000 clones, about four fifths of them found once; the top ten carry 1%. In the case of this clone: Its specificity is not known.

CDR1 and CDR2 from the germline V gene are SGDLS and YYNGEE. This CDR3 is built from 14 residues. V was shortened by 0 bases and J by 0 bases, with 6 bases between the two germline ends. The rearrangement joins TRBV9 to TRBJ1-1; D remains ambiguous. The sequenced material came from PBMCs. The sequence was collected from a human donor in good health. DNA of the CDR3: TGTGCCAGCAGCGTAGACAGACTGAACACTGAAGCTTTCTTT. Translation: CASSVDRLNTEAFF.